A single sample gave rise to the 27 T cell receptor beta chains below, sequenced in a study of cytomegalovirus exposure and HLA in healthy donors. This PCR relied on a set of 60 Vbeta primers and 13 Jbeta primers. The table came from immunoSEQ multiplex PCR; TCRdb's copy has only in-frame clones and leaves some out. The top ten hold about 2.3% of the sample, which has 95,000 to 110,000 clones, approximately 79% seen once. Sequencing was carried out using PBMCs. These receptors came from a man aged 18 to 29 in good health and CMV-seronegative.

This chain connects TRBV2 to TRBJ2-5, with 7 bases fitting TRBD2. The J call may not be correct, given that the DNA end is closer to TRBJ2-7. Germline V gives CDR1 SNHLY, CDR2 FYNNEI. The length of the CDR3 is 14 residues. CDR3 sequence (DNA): TGTGCCAGCAGTGAGATTCGTGGGGGGGGCGAGCAGTACTTC. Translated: CASSEIRGGGEQYF.

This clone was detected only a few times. The chain's CDR3 is CASSLVGGGELFF. DNA for the CDR3: TGTGCCAGCAGCTTGGTGGGAGGCGGGGAGCTGTTTTTT. The chain links TRBV5-6 to TRBJ2-2, with D possibly matching TRBD2 (6 bases). The germline V and J ends were trimmed by 0 bases and 7 bases, with 7 bases remaining between them. Germline CDR1 SGHDT, CDR2 YYEEEE. This CDR3 comprises 13 residues.

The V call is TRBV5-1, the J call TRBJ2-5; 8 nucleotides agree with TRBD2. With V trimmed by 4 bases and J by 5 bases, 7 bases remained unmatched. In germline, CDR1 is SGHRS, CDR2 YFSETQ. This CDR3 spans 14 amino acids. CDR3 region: CASSTGGREETQYF. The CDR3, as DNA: TGCGCCAGCAGCACGGGGGGGCGGGAGGAGACCCAGTACTTC.

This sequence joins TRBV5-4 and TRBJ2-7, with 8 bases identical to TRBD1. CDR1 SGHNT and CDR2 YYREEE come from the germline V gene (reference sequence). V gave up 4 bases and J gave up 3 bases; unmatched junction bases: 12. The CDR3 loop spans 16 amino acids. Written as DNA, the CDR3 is TGTGCCAGCAGCCGCACACTCGGGACAGGTTTCTACGAGCAGTACTTC. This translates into CASSRTLGTGFYEQYF.

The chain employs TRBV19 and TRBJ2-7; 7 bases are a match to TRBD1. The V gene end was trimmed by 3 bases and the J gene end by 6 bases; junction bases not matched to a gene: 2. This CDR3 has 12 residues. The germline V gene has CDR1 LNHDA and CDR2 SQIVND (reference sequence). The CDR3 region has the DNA TGTGCCAGTAGTATCTACAGGGGCGAGCAGTACTTC. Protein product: CASSIYRGEQYF.

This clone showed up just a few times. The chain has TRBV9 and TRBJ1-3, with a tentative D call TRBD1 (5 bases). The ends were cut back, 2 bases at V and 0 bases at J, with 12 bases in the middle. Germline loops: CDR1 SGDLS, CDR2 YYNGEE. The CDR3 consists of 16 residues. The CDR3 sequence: CASSVAGTVSGNTIYF. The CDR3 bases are TGTGCCAGCAGCGTGGCAGGGACTGTCTCTGGAAACACCATATATTTT. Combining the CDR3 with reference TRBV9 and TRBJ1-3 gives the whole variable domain DSGVTQTPKHLITATGQRVTLRCSPRSGDLSVYWYQQSLDQGLQFLIQYYNGEERAKGNILERFSAQQFPDLHSELNLSSLELGDSALYFCASSVAGTVSGNTIYFGEGSWLTVV.

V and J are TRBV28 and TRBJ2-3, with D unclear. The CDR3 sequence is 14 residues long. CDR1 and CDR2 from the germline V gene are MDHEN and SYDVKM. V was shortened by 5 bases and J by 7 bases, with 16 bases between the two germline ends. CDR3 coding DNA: TGTGCCAGCAGTCCCGGCCTAGGATCTTATACGCAGTATTTT. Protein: CASSPGLGSYTQYF. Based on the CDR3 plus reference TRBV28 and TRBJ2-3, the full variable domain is DVKVTQSSRYLVKRTGEKVFLECVQDMDHENMFWYRQDPGLGLRLIYFSYDVKMKEKGDIPEGYSVSREKKERFSLILESASTNQTSMYLCASSPGLGSYTQYFGPGTRLTVL.

CDR3 bases: TGTGCCACCAGCAGAGATATCGGAGGACCCATCTCTGGAAACACCATATATTTT. It codes for CATSRDIGGPISGNTIYF. The chain employs TRBV15 and TRBJ1-3; no clear D. There are 18 residues in the CDR3. V lost 0 bases, J lost 0 bases, and 15 bases lay in between. Germline loops: CDR1 LNHNV, CDR2 YYDKDF (reference sequence).

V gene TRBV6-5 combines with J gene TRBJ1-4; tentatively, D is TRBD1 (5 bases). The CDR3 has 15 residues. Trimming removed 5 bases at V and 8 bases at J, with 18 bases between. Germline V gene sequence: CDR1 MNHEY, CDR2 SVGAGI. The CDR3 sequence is CASSRESRGGEKLFF. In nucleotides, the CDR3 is TGTGCCAGCAGTCGCGAATCGCGCGGGGGGGAAAAACTGTTTTTT.

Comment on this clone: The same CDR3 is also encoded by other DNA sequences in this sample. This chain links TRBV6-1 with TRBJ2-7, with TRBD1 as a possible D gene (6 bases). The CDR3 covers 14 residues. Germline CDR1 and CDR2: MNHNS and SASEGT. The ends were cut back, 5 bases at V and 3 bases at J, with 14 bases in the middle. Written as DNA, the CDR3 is TGTGCCAGCAGTCCAGGGGATCTGGGCTACGAGCAGTACTTC. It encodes CASSPGDLGYEQYF.

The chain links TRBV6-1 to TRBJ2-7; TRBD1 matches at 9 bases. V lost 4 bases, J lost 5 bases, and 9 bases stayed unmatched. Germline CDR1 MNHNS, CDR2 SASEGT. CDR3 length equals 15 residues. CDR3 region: CASSGGTGTPHEQYF. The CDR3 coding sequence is TGTGCCAGCAGTGGAGGGACAGGGACCCCCCACGAGCAGTACTTC.

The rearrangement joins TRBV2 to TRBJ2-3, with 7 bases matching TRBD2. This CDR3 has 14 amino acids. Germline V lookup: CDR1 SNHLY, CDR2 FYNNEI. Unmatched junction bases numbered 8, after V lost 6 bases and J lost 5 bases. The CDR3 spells CASRSRGVEDTQYF. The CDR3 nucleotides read TGTGCCAGCAGATCCCGGGGGGTTGAAGATACGCAGTATTTT.

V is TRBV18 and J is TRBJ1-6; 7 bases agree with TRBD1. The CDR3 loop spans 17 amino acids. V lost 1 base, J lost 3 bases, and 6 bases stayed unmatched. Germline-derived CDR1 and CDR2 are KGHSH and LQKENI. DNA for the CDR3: TGTGCCAGCTCACCACTTCGGGACAGCATCTATAATTCACCCCTCCACTTT. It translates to CASSPLRDSIYNSPLHF.

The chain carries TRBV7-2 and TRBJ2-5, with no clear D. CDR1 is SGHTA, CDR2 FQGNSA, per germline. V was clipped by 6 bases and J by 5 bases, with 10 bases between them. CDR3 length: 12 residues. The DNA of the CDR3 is TGTGCCAGCAGTCGGGTTGAGGAGACCCAGTACTTC. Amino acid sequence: CASSRVEETQYF.

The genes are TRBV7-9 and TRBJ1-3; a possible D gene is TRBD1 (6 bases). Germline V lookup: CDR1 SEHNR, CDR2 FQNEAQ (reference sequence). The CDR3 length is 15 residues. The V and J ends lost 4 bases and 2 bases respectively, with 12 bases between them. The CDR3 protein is CASSSQGRAGNTIYF. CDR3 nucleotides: TGTGCCAGCAGCTCACAGGGTCGTGCTGGAAACACCATATATTTT.

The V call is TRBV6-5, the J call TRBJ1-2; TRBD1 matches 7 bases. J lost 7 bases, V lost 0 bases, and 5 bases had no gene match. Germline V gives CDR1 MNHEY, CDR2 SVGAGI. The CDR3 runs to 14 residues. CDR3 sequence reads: CASSYSETGLGYTF. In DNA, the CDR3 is TGTGCCAGCAGTTACTCGGAGACAGGGCTTGGCTACACCTTC.

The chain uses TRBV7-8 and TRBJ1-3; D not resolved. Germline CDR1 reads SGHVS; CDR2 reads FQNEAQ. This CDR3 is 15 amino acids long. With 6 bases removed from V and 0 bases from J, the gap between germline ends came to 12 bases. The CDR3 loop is CASSYPLSSGNTIYF. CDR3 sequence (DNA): TGTGCCAGCAGTTACCCTCTCAGCTCTGGAAACACCATATATTTT.

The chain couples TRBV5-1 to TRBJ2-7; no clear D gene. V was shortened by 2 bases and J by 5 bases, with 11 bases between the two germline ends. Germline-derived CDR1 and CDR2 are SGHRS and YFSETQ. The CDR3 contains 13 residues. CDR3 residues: CASSFGSSNEQYF. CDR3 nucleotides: TGCGCCAGCAGCTTTGGCAGTTCCAACGAGCAGTACTTC. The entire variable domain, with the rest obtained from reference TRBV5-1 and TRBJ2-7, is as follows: KAGVTQTPRYLIKTRGQQVTLSCSPISGHRSVSWYQQTPGQGLQFLFEYFSETQRNKGNFPGRFSGRQFSNSRSEMNVSTLELGDSALYLCASSFGSSNEQYFGPGTRLTVT.

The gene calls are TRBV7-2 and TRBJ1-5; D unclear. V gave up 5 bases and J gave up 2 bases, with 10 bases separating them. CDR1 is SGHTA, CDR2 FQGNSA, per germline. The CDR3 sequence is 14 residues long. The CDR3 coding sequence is TGTGCCAGCAGCCCCGACGGGGGCAATCAGCCCCAGCATTTT. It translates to CASSPDGGNQPQHF.

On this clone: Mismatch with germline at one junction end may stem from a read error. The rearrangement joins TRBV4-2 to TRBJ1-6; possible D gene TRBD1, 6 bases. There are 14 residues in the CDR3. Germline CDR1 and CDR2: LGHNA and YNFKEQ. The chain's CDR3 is CASSQDPGVSSLHF. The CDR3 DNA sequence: TGTGCCAGCAGCCAAGATCCAGGGGTTTCATCCCTCCACTTT.

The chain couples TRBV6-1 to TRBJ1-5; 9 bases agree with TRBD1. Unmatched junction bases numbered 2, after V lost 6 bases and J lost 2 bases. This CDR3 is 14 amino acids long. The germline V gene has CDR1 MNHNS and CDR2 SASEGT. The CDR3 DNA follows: TGTGCCAGCAGGGGACAGGGAGGCAATCAGCCCCAGCATTTT. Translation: CASRGQGGNQPQHF.

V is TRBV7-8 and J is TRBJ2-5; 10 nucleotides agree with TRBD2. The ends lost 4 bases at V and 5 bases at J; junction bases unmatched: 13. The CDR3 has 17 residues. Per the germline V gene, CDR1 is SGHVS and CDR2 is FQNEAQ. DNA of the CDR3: TGTGCCAGCAGCTCTGGGGTGACTAGCGGGTTAGGGGAGACCCAGTACTTC. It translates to CASSSGVTSGLGETQYF.

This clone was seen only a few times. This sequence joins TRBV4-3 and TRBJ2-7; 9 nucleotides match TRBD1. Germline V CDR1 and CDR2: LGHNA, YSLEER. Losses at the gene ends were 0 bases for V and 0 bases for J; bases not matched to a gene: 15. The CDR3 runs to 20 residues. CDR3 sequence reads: CASSQEAGQGSIPTSYEQYF. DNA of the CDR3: TGCGCCAGCAGCCAAGAGGCGGGACAGGGCTCCATACCGACCTCCTACGAGCAGTACTTC.

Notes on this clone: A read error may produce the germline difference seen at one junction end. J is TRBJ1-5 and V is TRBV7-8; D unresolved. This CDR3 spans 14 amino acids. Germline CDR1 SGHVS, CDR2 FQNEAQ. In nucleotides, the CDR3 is TGTGCCAGCAGGTTAGGAGTCGGTTGGCAGCCCCAGCATTTT. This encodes CASRLGVGWQPQHF.

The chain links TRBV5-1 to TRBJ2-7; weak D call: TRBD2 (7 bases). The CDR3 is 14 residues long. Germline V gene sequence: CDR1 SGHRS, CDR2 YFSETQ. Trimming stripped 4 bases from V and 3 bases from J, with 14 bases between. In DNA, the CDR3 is TGCGCCAGCAGCCAAGGGGGGGGGAGCTACGAGCAGTACTTC. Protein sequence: CASSQGGGSYEQYF.

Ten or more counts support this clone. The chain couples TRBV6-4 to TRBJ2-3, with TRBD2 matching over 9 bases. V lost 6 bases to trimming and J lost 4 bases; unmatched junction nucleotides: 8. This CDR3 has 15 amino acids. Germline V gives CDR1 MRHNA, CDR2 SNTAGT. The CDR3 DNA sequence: TGTGCCAGCAGCGTACTGGCGGGGGGGCCAGATACGCAGTATTTT. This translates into CASSVLAGGPDTQYF.

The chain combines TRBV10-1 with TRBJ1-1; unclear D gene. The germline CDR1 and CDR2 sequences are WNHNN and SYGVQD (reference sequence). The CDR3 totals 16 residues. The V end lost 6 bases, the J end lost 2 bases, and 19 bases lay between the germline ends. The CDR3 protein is CASSQGRVAANTEAFF. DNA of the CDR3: TGCGCCAGCAGCCAAGGGAGGGTGGCAGCTAACACTGAAGCTTTCTTT.